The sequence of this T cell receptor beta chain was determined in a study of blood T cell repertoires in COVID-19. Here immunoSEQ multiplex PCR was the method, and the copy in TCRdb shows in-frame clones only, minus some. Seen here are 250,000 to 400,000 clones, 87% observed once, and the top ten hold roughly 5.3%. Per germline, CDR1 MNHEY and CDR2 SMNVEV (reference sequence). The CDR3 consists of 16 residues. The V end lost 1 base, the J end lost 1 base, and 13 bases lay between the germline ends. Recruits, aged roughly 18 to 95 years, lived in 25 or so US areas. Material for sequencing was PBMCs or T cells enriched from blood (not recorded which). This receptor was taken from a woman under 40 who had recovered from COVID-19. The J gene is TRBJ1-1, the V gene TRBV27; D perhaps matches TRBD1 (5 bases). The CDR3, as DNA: TGTGCCAGCAGTTTATTCCCGGGACTGTCGAACACTGAAGCTTTCTTT. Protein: CASSLFPGLSNTEAFF.